A single sample gave rise to the 27 T cell receptor beta chains below, sequenced in a study of CD8+CD57+ T cells in acquired aplastic anemia listed by TCRdb under 2018. Flow cytometry had shown CD8+CD57+ cell expansion in the patients selected for sequencing. TCRdb shows the sequencer as Illumina HiSeq 2000. Genomic DNA was used as template for profiling of TCR beta VDJ combinations and CDR3 sequences. Through fastp at Q25 and MiXCR, TCRdb rebuilt clones from the public reads, retaining in-frame beta chains. Each CDR3 protein gets just one entry, which takes the most common genes and DNA from the rows behind it. Counted in this sample were 200,000 or so distinct CDR3 sequences; around 45% of them appeared once. Around 8.8% of the sample comes from the top ten. The source material was sorted CD4+, CD8+, or CD8+CD57+ T cells (not recorded which) from PBMCs. The receptors originated from a human donor with aplastic anemia.

This clonotype came up a few times. The gene calls are TRBV12-3 or TRBV12-4 and TRBJ1-5; D possibly corresponds to TRBD1 (5 bases). This CDR3 has 15 residues. Trimming removed 7 bases from V and 2 bases from J, with 15 bases in between. The CDR3 DNA reads TGTGCCAGCACTCCTTCGGGGGGAGGCAATCAGCCCCAGCATTTT. Protein sequence: CASTPSGGGNQPQHF.

This clonotype occurred many times. The chain combines TRBV20-1 with TRBJ2-7; D is perhaps TRBD2 (6 bases). The CDR3 is 16 residues long. The germline gives CDR1 DFQATT, CDR2 SNEGSKA (reference sequence). Trimming took off 2 bases at V and 0 bases at J, with 17 bases between the two ends. The CDR3 bases are TGCAGTGCTAGACCTAGCGCAGGGAACCCCTCCTACGAGCAGTACTTC. Translating it yields CSARPSAGNPSYEQYF.

The chain has TRBV7-8 and TRBJ2-7, with 14 bases that match TRBD2. V lost 5 bases to trimming and J lost 5 bases; unmatched junction nucleotides: 5. The CDR3 runs 15 residues. Germline V gives CDR1 SGHVS, CDR2 FQNEAQ. This CDR3 is CASSEGLAGVDEQYF. DNA for the CDR3: TGTGCCAGCAGCGAGGGACTAGCGGGAGTTGACGAGCAGTACTTC.

This clonotype was seen only once. V is TRBV29-1 and J is TRBJ1-3; D ambiguous. Per the germline V gene, CDR1 is SQVTM and CDR2 is ANQGSEA. With 8 bases removed from V and 4 bases from J, the gap between germline ends came to 15 bases. The CDR3 length is 13 residues. The CDR3 protein is CSSPDYRGNTIYF. The CDR3 DNA is TGCAGCTCACCAGACTATCGGGGAAACACCATATATTTT.

V usage is TRBV7-9 and J usage is TRBJ2-5; no firm D call. Germline V gene data show CDR1 as SEHNR and CDR2 as FQNEAQ (reference sequence). The ends were cut back, 0 bases at V and 5 bases at J, with 7 bases in the middle. The CDR3 loop spans 13 amino acids. CDR3 DNA sequence: TGTGCCAGCAGCTTAGCAGGGTTGGAGACCCAGTACTTC. Protein: CASSLAGLETQYF.

This clonotype showed up many times. The V gene is TRBV24-1, the J gene TRBJ2-2, with TRBD1 as a possible D gene (5 bases). The CDR3 spans 16 residues. V was shortened by 2 bases and J by 4 bases, with 13 bases between the two germline ends. Germline CDR1 is KGHDR and CDR2 is SFDVKD. CDR3 nucleotide sequence: TGTGCCACCAGTGATTCCACCAGGGCGAGCACCGGGGAGCTGTTTTTT. Protein product: CATSDSTRASTGELFF.

The genes are TRBV12-3 or TRBV12-4 and TRBJ2-5; D is possibly TRBD2 (5 bases). The CDR3 totals 17 residues. Trimming took off 3 bases at V and 2 bases at J, with 19 bases between the two ends. CDR3 loop: CASSLGLVLGMQETQYF. CDR3 DNA: TGTGCCAGCAGTTTGGGCTTGGTCCTCGGGATGCAAGAGACCCAGTACTTC.

A remark on this clonotype: The junction departs from the called germline gene at one end, perhaps through a read error. CDR3 loop: CAGSPSAVGGANVLTF. The CDR3 region has the DNA TGTGCCGGTAGTCCTTCCGCGGTCGGGGGGGCCAACGTCCTGACTTTC. The V call is TRBV19, the J call TRBJ2-6; no firm D call. This CDR3 is 16 amino acids long. Germline V lookup: CDR1 LNHDA, CDR2 SQIVND (reference sequence).

This clonotype was found once. Since a much larger clone is just one base distant, this may be a read error. The V gene is TRBV12-3 or TRBV12-4, the J gene TRBJ2-7, with D possibly matching TRBD2 (6 bases). CDR3 length: 15 residues. V was clipped by 3 bases and J by 7 bases, with 19 bases between them. For the CDR3, the DNA is TGTGCCAGCAGTTTTACCCCAATAGCGGCGAATGAGCAGTACTTC. Amino acids: CASSFTPIAANEQYF.

The chain joins TRBV2 to TRBJ1-1; D is perhaps TRBD1 (6 bases). The CDR3 spans 15 residues. V was trimmed by 8 bases and J by 3 bases, leaving 19 bases between them. Germline V gene data show CDR1 as SNHLY and CDR2 as FYNNEI. The CDR3 protein is CASSRGQQGYTEAFF. In DNA, the CDR3 is TGTGCCAGCTCACGGGGTCAACAGGGTTACACTGAAGCTTTCTTT.

In this sample, this clonotype turned up once. The chain combines TRBV5-1 with TRBJ1-1, with no clear D. V lost 0 bases and J 0 bases, leaving 12 bases between the germline ends. The CDR3 has 16 amino acids. Germline V CDR1 and CDR2: SGHRS, YFSETQ. CDR3 DNA: TGCGCCAGCAGCTTGGGAGTTAGGGTGATGAACACTGAAGCTTTCTTT. Its translation is CASSLGVRVMNTEAFF.

V gene TRBV5-1 combines with J gene TRBJ2-3; D remains unclear. The V and J ends lost 0 bases and 1 base respectively, with 12 bases between them. From germline, CDR1 is SGHRS and CDR2 YFSETQ. This CDR3 spans 16 amino acids. The DNA of the CDR3 is TGCGCCAGCAGCTTGGATGGAGTGGTCCGCACAGATACGCAGTATTTT. This codes for CASSLDGVVRTDTQYF.

The chain uses TRBV11-3 and TRBJ2-7, with D perhaps TRBD2 (5 bases). Trimming cost V 7 bases and J 6 bases, with 13 bases left between them. CDR3 size: 12 residues. Germline CDR1 reads SGHNT; CDR2 reads YENEEA. This CDR3 reads CASNSGYGEQYF. The DNA of the CDR3 is TGTGCCAGCAACTCGGGGTACGGCGAGCAGTACTTC. The full variable domain, completed using reference TRBV11-3 and TRBJ2-7, is EAGVVQSPRYKIIEKKQPVAFWCNPISGHNTLYWYLQNLGQGPELLIRYENEEAVDDSQLPKDRFSAERLKGVDSTLKIQPAELGDSAVYLCASNSGYGEQYFGPGTRLTVT.

The chain uses TRBV28 and TRBJ1-5; 9 nucleotides line up with TRBD1. The CDR3 totals 15 residues. CDR1 MDHEN and CDR2 SYDVKM come from the germline V gene. Losses at the gene ends were 3 bases for V and 5 bases for J; bases not matched to a gene: 5. The CDR3 DNA reads as TGTGCCAGCAGTTTCGACAGGGGGGGATATCAGCCCCAGCATTTT. Its protein is CASSFDRGGYQPQHF. Combining the CDR3 with reference TRBV28 and TRBJ1-5 gives the whole variable domain DVKVTQSSRYLVKRTGEKVFLECVQDMDHENMFWYRQDPGLGLRLIYFSYDVKMKEKGDIPEGYSVSREKKERFSLILESASTNQTSMYLCASSFDRGGYQPQHFGDGTRLSIL.

This clonotype was recorded at least ten times. Lacking the conserved final phenylalanine or tryptophan, this CDR3 likely reflects a read error. The V and J genes are TRBV20-1 and TRBJ2-7; the D is unclear. CDR1 and CDR2 from the germline V gene are DFQATT and SNEGSKA (reference sequence). The CDR3 loop spans 15 amino acids. Between the trimmed V and J ends, which lost 3 bases and 0 bases, there was a span of 15 bases. The CDR3 sequence is CSASIAAASSYEQYL. DNA of the CDR3: TGCAGTGCTAGTATTGCGGCAGCCAGCTCCTACGAGCAGTACCTC.

The chain combines TRBV6-2 or TRBV6-3 with TRBJ2-1, with 7 nucleotides matching TRBD1. Per germline, CDR1 MNHEY and CDR2 SVGEGT. J was trimmed by 7 bases and V by 6 bases; bases with no gene match: 12. This CDR3 contains 15 residues. The CDR3 spells CASSSRGRMVNEQFF. In DNA, the CDR3 is TGTGCCAGCAGCTCTAGGGGGCGCATGGTAAATGAGCAGTTCTTC.

The J gene is TRBJ2-6, the V gene TRBV15; D possibly corresponds to TRBD1 (5 bases). This CDR3 region has 14 residues. Per germline, CDR1 LNHNV and CDR2 YYDKDF (reference sequence). V shed 5 bases and J shed 4 bases, with 9 bases lying between them. The CDR3 loop reads CATSPRAGANVLTF. In nucleotides, the CDR3 is TGTGCCACCAGCCCCAGGGCCGGGGCCAACGTCCTGACTTTC.

This clonotype was detected a few times. The V gene is TRBV2, the J gene TRBJ1-2; 10 nucleotides line up with TRBD1. Germline loops: CDR1 SNHLY, CDR2 FYNNEI. CDR3 size: 13 residues. Trimming removed 4 bases from V and 6 bases from J; junction bases left unmatched: 2. In DNA form, the CDR3 reads TGTGCCAGCAGTGGACAGGGGGCGGATGGCTACACCTTC. It is translated as CASSGQGADGYTF.

The sample holds one count of this clonotype. The V gene is TRBV5-1, the J gene TRBJ2-1; 8 bases agree with TRBD1. The CDR3 sequence is 16 residues long. V was pared by 4 bases and J by 3 bases, with 9 bases of the junction left unmatched. Germline CDR1 is SGHRS and CDR2 is YFSETQ. The CDR3 reads CASSIRGQGNYNEQFF. In DNA form, the CDR3 reads TGCGCCAGCAGCATCCGAGGACAGGGAAACTACAATGAGCAGTTCTTC.

This clonotype was counted many times. The chain couples TRBV11-2 to TRBJ2-2; D possibly corresponds to TRBD1 (6 bases). Looked up from germline, CDR1 is SGHAT and CDR2 is FQNNGV. V lost 5 bases and J 4 bases, leaving 14 bases between the germline ends. The CDR3 runs 15 residues. The DNA of the CDR3 is TGTGCCAGCAGCCCAAACAGGGACGGCACCGGGGAGCTGTTTTTT. The encoded protein is CASSPNRDGTGELFF.

This clonotype was found many times. J is TRBJ1-1 and V is TRBV7-2; D gene ambiguous. V was trimmed by 1 base and J by 0 bases, leaving 12 bases between them. Germline values: CDR1 SGHTA, CDR2 FQGNSA. The CDR3 runs to 16 residues. CDR3 coding DNA: TGTGCCAGCAGCTTAGTGGTAGGCCGCTTGAACACTGAAGCTTTCTTT. Its translation is CASSLVVGRLNTEAFF.

This clonotype appeared many times. The chain joins TRBV11-2 to TRBJ2-3; either TRBD1 or TRBD2 may fit D (5 bases each). V was shortened by 2 bases and J by 4 bases, with 16 bases between the two germline ends. The CDR3 covers 16 residues. The V gene's germline CDR1 is SGHAT and CDR2 FQNNGV. The CDR3 loop is CASSLSTGARADTQYF. CDR3 DNA: TGTGCCAGCAGCTTATCAACCGGGGCTAGAGCAGATACGCAGTATTTT.

The chain is built from TRBV12-3 or TRBV12-4 and TRBJ2-7, with D possibly being TRBD2 (5 bases). CDR3 size: 14 residues. Trimming took 0 bases from V and 4 from J, leaving 10 bases between them. CDR3 coding DNA: TGTGCCAGCAGTTTAGCTTCTAGCTGGTACGAGCAGTACTTC. Translation: CASSLASSWYEQYF.

This rearrangement joins TRBV20-1 to TRBJ1-1, with D possibly being TRBD1 (5 bases). V lost 0 bases and J lost 6, with 11 bases in between. The CDR3 consists of 13 residues. Germline CDR1 and CDR2: DFQATT and SNEGSKA (reference sequence). Here the CDR3 reads CSARDRRGAEAFF. DNA for the CDR3: TGCAGTGCTAGAGATCGGCGGGGCGCTGAAGCTTTCTTT.

This rearrangement joins TRBV5-1 to TRBJ2-7; D gene ambiguous. The germline V gene has CDR1 SGHRS and CDR2 YFSETQ. V was cut by 1 base and J by 6 bases, with 14 bases left in between. The CDR3 runs 14 residues. CDR3 region: CASSLKQVSLEQYF. As DNA, the CDR3 is TGCGCCAGCAGCTTGAAGCAGGTCTCCCTCGAGCAGTACTTC. Full variable domain (remainder filled in from reference TRBV5-1 and TRBJ2-7): KAGVTQTPRYLIKTRGQQVTLSCSPISGHRSVSWYQQTPGQGLQFLFEYFSETQRNKGNFPGRFSGRQFSNSRSEMNVSTLELGDSALYLCASSLKQVSLEQYFGPGTRLTVT.

The V call is TRBV7-8, the J call TRBJ2-7; 11 bases line up with TRBD2. With 4 bases clipped from V and 2 bases from J, the junction kept 4 bases outside the gene matches. The germline gives CDR1 SGHVS, CDR2 FQNEAQ. This CDR3 region has 15 residues. The CDR3 spells CASSSGLAVPYEQYF. The CDR3 DNA sequence: TGTGCCAGCAGCTCGGGACTAGCGGTCCCCTACGAGCAGTACTTC.

This clonotype was observed at least ten times. This chain uses TRBV5-8 with TRBJ1-2; D is uncertain. Trimming took 4 bases from V and 8 from J, leaving 12 bases between them. Germline lookup yields CDR1 SGHTS and CDR2 YDEGEE. The CDR3 runs to 12 residues. The CDR3 nucleotides are TGTGCCAGCAGCCCCTGGGCTGGCGGCTACACCTTC. Its translation: CASSPWAGGYTF.